This record looks at one T cell receptor beta chain sequence and its context. As yet, its antigen is unknown. From the reads, TCRdb called clonotypes with MiXCR, one entry per CDR3 protein. The sample lists about 920,000 distinct CDR3 sequences; around 31% were seen once. This sample was taken from a study of T cell repertoires in cytomegalovirus infection. Study information: Researchers turned to recently identified HLA-C-restricted CMV epitopes as well as well-studied HLA-B-restricted ones.

V shed 6 bases and J shed 4 bases, with 14 bases lying between them. This CDR3 is built from 14 residues. Germline V lookup: CDR1 MNHNS, CDR2 SASEGT. V is TRBV6-1 and J is TRBJ2-3; D may be TRBD1 (6 bases). This TCR was recovered from a human donor in good health (CMV status not recorded). Some clones in this sample may be carry-over from other donors' samples. The sample was cultured CD8+ T cells from PBMCs, taken from culture after CMV antigen stimulation. The CDR3 nucleotides are TGTGCCAGCAGCGGGCAGGGGTTAGCAGATACGCAGTATTTT. Translating it yields CASSGQGLADTQYF.